Following are 23 T cell receptor beta chains from one sample sequenced in a study of regulatory T cells in long-lasting Graves disease (dated by TCRdb to the early 2020s). Library preparation employed multiplex PCR. For sequencing, an Illumina HiSeq 4000 was employed. iRepertoire HTBI primers and Arm-PCR amplification of CDR3 regions were used to construct TCR beta libraries. TCRdb's own reprocessing of the public reads used fastp at Q25 and MiXCR and kept productive beta chains. Every distinct CDR3 protein forms one entry, paired with its most common genes and DNA. This sample holds roughly 500,000 distinct CDR3 sequences; 13% were observed only once. The ten largest clones capture 8.5% to 10% of the sample. The sample's time point, from its label and the paper: newly diagnosed GD, antithyroid drugs for less than 3 months. For both TCR sequencing and RNA sequencing, RNA was extracted from PBMCs in TRIzol.

The same specimen was also included in a second study, on T cells in Graves' hyperthyroidism and ophthalmopathy.

The input for sequencing was peripheral blood mononuclear cells (PBMCs), taken at new diagnosis, from a patient treated with antithyroid drugs. Receptors originate from a man in his thirties or forties with Graves disease. Donor details come from another sample of the same person, matched by shared clones.

V is TRBV24-1 and J is TRBJ1-1; a weak D match, TRBD1 (6 bases). Trimming took 10 bases from V and 1 from J, leaving 12 bases between them. Germline V gene lookup returns CDR1 KGHDR and CDR2 SFDVKD. CDR3 length equals 13 residues. The CDR3 region is CATRDNWNTEAFF. The CDR3 bases are TGTGCCACTCGGGACAATTGGAACACTGAAGCTTTCTTT.

The genes are TRBV25-1 and TRBJ2-7, with D uncertain. Germline CDR1 MGHDK, CDR2 SYGVNS. This CDR3 is 14 amino acids long. Between the trimmed V and J ends, which lost 2 bases and 0 bases, there was a span of 8 bases. CDR3 sequence reads: CASSEGSYSYEQYF. The CDR3 DNA follows: TGTGCCAGCAGTGAAGGTAGTTACTCCTACGAGCAGTACTTC.

This clonotype was picked up many times. The chain uses TRBV6-2 or TRBV6-3 and TRBJ2-1; TRBD2 matches at 9 bases. Per the germline V gene, CDR1 is MNHEY and CDR2 is SVGEGT. V gave up 2 bases and J gave up 9 bases; unmatched junction bases: 5. The CDR3 consists of 14 residues. CDR3 DNA sequence: TGTGCCAGCAGTTACGCAGGTAGCGGGGGTGAGCAGTTCTTC. Protein sequence: CASSYAGSGGEQFF.

V is TRBV12-3 or TRBV12-4 and J is TRBJ2-3; 7 nucleotides agree with TRBD2. The CDR3 totals 16 residues. Unmatched junction bases numbered 15, after V lost 8 bases and J lost 4 bases. CDR3 protein: CASRSRAAGVADTQYF. In DNA form, the CDR3 reads TGTGCCAGCCGCTCTAGGGCGGCGGGAGTCGCAGATACGCAGTATTTT.

This clonotype was picked up a small number of times. The chain is built from TRBV6-1 and TRBJ1-1; no reliable D call. Germline CDR1 reads MNHNS; CDR2 reads SASEGT. The CDR3 sequence is 13 residues long. The V end lost 7 bases, the J end lost 1 base, and 10 bases lay between the germline ends. The CDR3, as DNA: TGTGCCAGCACCGAACGGGGGAACACTGAAGCTTTCTTT. Its protein is CASTERGNTEAFF.

The V and J genes are TRBV19 and TRBJ1-2; a possible D gene is TRBD1 (5 bases). Germline V gene data show CDR1 as LNHDA and CDR2 as SQIVND (reference sequence). The V gene lost 5 bases and the J gene lost 1 base, with 8 bases spanning the gap. The CDR3 contains 13 residues. The CDR3 nucleotides read TGTGCCAGTAGTCCGGGGGTTAACTATGGCTACACCTTC. The encoded protein is CASSPGVNYGYTF.

The chain carries TRBV29-1 and TRBJ1-2, with D hard to call. Looked up from germline, CDR1 is SQVTM and CDR2 is ANQGSEA. V gave up 6 bases and J gave up 8 bases, with 13 bases separating them. This CDR3 comprises 11 residues. The CDR3 nucleotides read TGCAGCGTGGGGATGGAAGAGGGCTACACCTTC. Translated, it gives CSVGMEEGYTF.

This clonotype occurred many times. The genes are TRBV6-1 and TRBJ1-2, with D tentatively TRBD1 (5 bases). Germline CDR1 is MNHNS and CDR2 is SASEGT. The germline V and J ends were trimmed by 5 bases and 4 bases, with 11 bases remaining between them. The CDR3 is 13 amino acids. The DNA of the CDR3 is TGTGCCAGCAGTACGAGGGGCGGCTATGGCTACACCTTC. Translated, it gives CASSTRGGYGYTF.

This clonotype has a count of ten or more. This chain links TRBV5-4 with TRBJ2-7; D might be TRBD1 (5 bases). Per germline, CDR1 SGHNT and CDR2 YYREEE (reference sequence). The CDR3 has 13 amino acids. V was clipped by 5 bases and J by 4 bases, with 13 bases between them. The DNA of the CDR3 is TGTGCCAGCAGGTCTTACGACAGATACGAGCAGTACTTC. Translation gives CASRSYDRYEQYF.

This clonotype was counted many times. This sequence joins TRBV6-1 and TRBJ2-1, with TRBD2 matching 11 bases. CDR1 is MNHNS, CDR2 SASEGT, per germline. Unmatched junction bases numbered 8, after V lost 6 bases and J lost 7 bases. The CDR3 is made up of 15 amino acids. CDR3 loop: CASSRGTSGRNEQFF. The CDR3 bases are TGTGCCAGCAGCCGGGGGACTAGCGGAAGGAATGAGCAGTTCTTC.

There are many counts of this clonotype. The J gene is TRBJ2-1, the V gene TRBV2; D unclear. This CDR3 has 12 amino acids. V dropped 4 bases and J dropped 3 bases, with 4 bases sitting between them. Germline V lookup: CDR1 SNHLY, CDR2 FYNNEI. CDR3 DNA sequence: TGTGCCAGCAGTGGGCGCTACAATGAGCAGTTCTTC. It encodes CASSGRYNEQFF.

This clonotype occurred many times. This sequence joins TRBV24-1 and TRBJ2-5, with a weak D call TRBD2 (7 bases). This CDR3 has 14 residues. Trimming shortened V by 7 bases and J by 3 bases, and 14 bases separated the two germline ends. CDR1 is KGHDR and CDR2 is SFDVKD in the germline V gene. CDR3 in DNA: TGTGCCACCAGGAGGGGGAGGGTAGAAGAGACCCAGTACTTC. Translated: CATRRGRVEETQYF.

This clonotype was counted at least ten times. The V and J genes are TRBV12-5 and TRBJ2-5; D gene ambiguous. The V end was cut by 0 bases, the J end by 5 bases, with 13 bases between. Germline CDR1 LGHNT, CDR2 FRNRAP. The length of the CDR3 is 15 residues. The CDR3, as DNA: TGTGCTAGTGGTTTGGTACAGCCCGGCCTCGAGACCCAGTACTTC. This encodes CASGLVQPGLETQYF.

This clonotype was counted ten times or more. The chain combines TRBV5-1 with TRBJ1-1; weak D call: TRBD1 (6 bases). Trimming removed 2 bases at V and 4 bases at J, with 18 bases between. The CDR3 runs to 16 residues. Germline values: CDR1 SGHRS, CDR2 YFSETQ. In DNA, the CDR3 is TGCGCCAGCAGCTTCCAGGGGATCGGGAGTTCCACTGAAGCTTTCTTT. The encoded protein is CASSFQGIGSSTEAFF. Combining the CDR3 with reference TRBV5-1 and TRBJ1-1 gives the whole variable domain KAGVTQTPRYLIKTRGQQVTLSCSPISGHRSVSWYQQTPGQGLQFLFEYFSETQRNKGNFPGRFSGRQFSNSRSEMNVSTLELGDSALYLCASSFQGIGSSTEAFFGQGTRLTVV.

The chain employs TRBV5-1 and TRBJ2-5; D gene uncertain. CDR3 length equals 14 residues. Germline V CDR1 and CDR2: SGHRS, YFSETQ. V was clipped by 0 bases and J by 7 bases, with 13 bases between them. The CDR3 loop reads CASSLVGGWGTQYF. CDR3 in DNA: TGCGCCAGCAGCTTGGTGGGCGGTTGGGGGACCCAGTACTTC. The complete variable domain, with remaining parts taken from reference TRBV5-1 and TRBJ2-5, reads KAGVTQTPRYLIKTRGQQVTLSCSPISGHRSVSWYQQTPGQGLQFLFEYFSETQRNKGNFPGRFSGRQFSNSRSEMNVSTLELGDSALYLCASSLVGGWGTQYFGPGTRLLVL.

This clonotype was counted many times. The chain has TRBV7-9 and TRBJ1-1, with D unclear. The CDR3 totals 13 residues. V shed 2 bases and J shed 2 bases, with 6 bases lying between them. Germline V gene sequence: CDR1 SEHNR, CDR2 FQNEAQ (reference sequence). The CDR3 loop reads CASSLLINTEAFF. CDR3 bases: TGTGCCAGCAGCTTATTGATCAACACTGAAGCTTTCTTT.

This chain joins TRBV19 and TRBJ2-7, with D unclear. Germline CDR1 LNHDA, CDR2 SQIVND (reference sequence). The V end lost 0 bases, the J end lost 6 bases, and 9 bases lay between the germline ends. The CDR3 is 13 residues long. CDR3 nucleotides: TGTGCCAGTAGTATAGATCGTAGAAGCGAGCAGTACTTC. Translated: CASSIDRRSEQYF. Full variable domain (outside the CDR3, taken from reference TRBV19 and TRBJ2-7): DGGITQSPKYLFRKEGQNVTLSCEQNLNHDAMYWYRQDPGQGLRLIYYSQIVNDFQKGDIAEGYSVSREKKESFPLTVTSAQKNPTAFYLCASSIDRRSEQYFGPGTRLTVT.

This clonotype came up many times. The chain links TRBV3-1 to TRBJ1-2; D is uncertain. V lost 0 bases, J lost 8 bases, and 10 bases lay in between. CDR3 length equals 13 residues. Per the germline V gene, CDR1 is LGHDT and CDR2 is YNNKEL (reference sequence). The CDR3 nucleotides read TGTGCCAGCAGCCAAGACGGAGGAAGGGGCTACACCTTC. Protein product: CASSQDGGRGYTF.

The chain is built from TRBV20-1 and TRBJ2-7, with D possibly being TRBD1 (6 bases). Trimming took off 1 base at V and 3 bases at J, with 13 bases between the two ends. The CDR3 sequence is 14 residues long. CDR1 DFQATT and CDR2 SNEGSKA come from the germline V gene (reference sequence). CDR3 loop: CSARGKGQLYEQYF. DNA for the CDR3: TGCAGTGCTAGAGGGAAAGGACAGCTCTACGAGCAGTACTTC.

Ten or more counts support this clonotype. CDR3 residues: CASRDTVGGGSYEQYF. As DNA, the CDR3 is TGTGCCAGCAGGGACACAGTGGGTGGGGGCTCCTACGAGCAGTACTTC. The V and J genes are TRBV6-2 or TRBV6-3 and TRBJ2-7; D may correspond to TRBD1 or TRBD2 (5 bases each). With 6 bases removed from V and 0 bases from J, the gap between germline ends came to 18 bases. The CDR3 runs to 16 residues. The germline V gene encodes CDR1 MNHEY and CDR2 SVGEGT.

The rearrangement joins TRBV7-9 to TRBJ2-6; D is undetermined. Germline V gene lookup returns CDR1 SEHNR and CDR2 FQNEAQ (reference sequence). This CDR3 region has 13 residues. The ends were cut back, 8 bases at V and 2 bases at J, with 7 bases in the middle. CDR3 sequence (DNA): TGTGCCAGCTCGGGCCCTGGGGCCAACGTCCTGACTTTC. Encoded protein: CASSGPGANVLTF.

The chain employs TRBV18 and TRBJ1-3, with D possibly being TRBD1 (6 bases). Germline-derived CDR1 and CDR2 are KGHSH and LQKENI. The CDR3 is 14 residues long. V lost 5 bases to trimming and J lost 3 bases, with 11 bases between them. DNA of the CDR3: TGTGCCAGCTCAGGACAGCGGGGTGGAAACACCATATATTTT. Translating it yields CASSGQRGGNTIYF.

This clonotype has at least ten counts. The chain has TRBV12-3 or TRBV12-4 and TRBJ2-7; D is ambiguous. The CDR3 extends over 11 amino acids. Trimming removed 0 bases from V and 7 bases from J, with 4 bases in between. CDR3 residues: CASSLAREQYF. CDR3 nucleotides: TGTGCCAGCAGTTTAGCCCGGGAGCAGTACTTC.